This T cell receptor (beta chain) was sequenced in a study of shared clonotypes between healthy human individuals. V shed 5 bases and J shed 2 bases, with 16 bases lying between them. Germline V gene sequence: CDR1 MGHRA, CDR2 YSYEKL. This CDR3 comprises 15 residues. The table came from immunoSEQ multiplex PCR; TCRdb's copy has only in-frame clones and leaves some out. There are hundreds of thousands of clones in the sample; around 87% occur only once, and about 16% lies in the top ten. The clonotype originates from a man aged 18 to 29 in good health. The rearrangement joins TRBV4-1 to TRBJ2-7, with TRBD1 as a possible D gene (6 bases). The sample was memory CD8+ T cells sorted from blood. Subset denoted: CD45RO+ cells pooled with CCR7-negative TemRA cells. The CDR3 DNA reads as TGCGCCAGCAGCTACCGAGCTGGACAGACCTACGAGCAGTACTTC. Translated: CASSYRAGQTYEQYF.